The rows below give T cell receptor beta chains drawn from one sample of a study of CD8 T cells in ankylosing spondylitis. TCRdb re-analysed the 5' RACE reads in MiXCR, keeping a single row per CDR3 protein. Among 750,000 to 850,000 distinct CDR3 sequences, roughly 10% were seen once, and the ten largest hold under 0.6%. Material: blood, either unsorted or a sorted T cell fraction (not recorded which). The receptors shown here come from a male donor with ankylosing spondylitis. CDR3s include the opening cysteine and the closing phenylalanine or tryptophan. A D gene is named only where the DNA matches it firmly. Expanded clones get a size class; other rows say once, few or many, or leave the size out.

D	size	V	J	CDR3	DNA
-	-	TRBV6-5	TRBJ2-5	CATGEETQYF	TGTGCCACGGGGGAGGAGACCCAGTACTTC
-	-	TRBV5-1	TRBJ1-1	CASSLDASGTEAFF	TGCGCCAGCAGCTTGGACGCCTCCGGGACTGAAGCTTTCTTT
TRBD1	few	TRBV29-1	TRBJ1-2	CSVQRDRGGGYTF	TGCAGCGTTCAAAGGGACAGGGGCGGTGGCTACACCTTC
TRBD1	-	TRBV20-1	TRBJ2-1	CSARHRDRVFF	TGCAGTGCTAGGCACCGGGACAGGGTGTTCTTC
-	few	TRBV12-3/TRBV12-4	TRBJ2-2	CASSFTLTPKNTGELFF	TGTGCCAGCAGTTTTACCCTGACCCCAAAAAACACCGGGGAGCTGTTTTTT
-	few	TRBV14	TRBJ2-5	CASSQGDRTAKETQYF	TGTGCCAGCAGCCAGGGGGATCGGACGGCAAAAGAGACCCAGTACTTC
-	many	TRBV29-1	TRBJ1-3	CSVAPSSSGNTIYF	TGCAGCGTTGCCCCTTCATCCTCTGGAAACACCATATATTTT
TRBD1	many	TRBV20-1	TRBJ1-5	CSAIPGQGATGPQHF	TGCAGTGCGATCCCGGGACAGGGGGCCACCGGGCCCCAGCATTTT
-	few	TRBV6-1	TRBJ1-5	CASARTKSNQPQHF	TGTGCCAGCGCCCGGACAAAGAGCAATCAGCCCCAGCATTTT
-	-	TRBV28	TRBJ2-7	CASSSPRGAESISYEQYF	TGTGCCAGCAGTTCTCCTCGAGGAGCGGAAAGCATATCCTACGAGCAGTACTTC
-	-	TRBV29-1	TRBJ2-1	CSVRDTSYNEQFF	TGCAGCGTCCGGGACACTTCCTACAATGAGCAGTTCTTC